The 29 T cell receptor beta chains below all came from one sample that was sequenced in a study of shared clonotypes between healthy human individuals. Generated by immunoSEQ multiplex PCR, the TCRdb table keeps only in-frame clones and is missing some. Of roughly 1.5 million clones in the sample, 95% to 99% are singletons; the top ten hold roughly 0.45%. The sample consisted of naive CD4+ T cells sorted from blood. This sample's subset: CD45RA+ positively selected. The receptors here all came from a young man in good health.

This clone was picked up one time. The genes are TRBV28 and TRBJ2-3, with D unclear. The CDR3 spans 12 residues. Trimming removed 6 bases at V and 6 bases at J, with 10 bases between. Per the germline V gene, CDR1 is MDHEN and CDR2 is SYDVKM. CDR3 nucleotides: TGTGCCAGCAGCATTCGAAGGGATACGCAGTATTTT. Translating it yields CASSIRRDTQYF.

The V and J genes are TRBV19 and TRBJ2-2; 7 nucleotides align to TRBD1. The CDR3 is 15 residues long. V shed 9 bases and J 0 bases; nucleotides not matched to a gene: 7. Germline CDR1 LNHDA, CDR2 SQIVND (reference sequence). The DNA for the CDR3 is TGTGCCAGCCAGACCGGGACAGCGAACACCGGGGAGCTGTTTTTT. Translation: CASQTGTANTGELFF.

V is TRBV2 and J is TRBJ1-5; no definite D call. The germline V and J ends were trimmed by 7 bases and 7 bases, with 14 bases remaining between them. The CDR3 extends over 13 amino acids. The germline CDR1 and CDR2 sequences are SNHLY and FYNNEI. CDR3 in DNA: TGTGCCAGCACTGTGGAGGTGGGACAGCCCCAGCATTTT. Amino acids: CASTVEVGQPQHF.

The CDR3 here is CASTGAYTGELFF. The CDR3 nucleotides are TGTGCCAGTACAGGGGCTTACACCGGGGAGCTGTTTTTT. The rearrangement links TRBV6-1 to TRBJ2-2, with 7 bases fitting TRBD1. The CDR3 totals 13 residues. Germline V gene sequence: CDR1 MNHNS, CDR2 SASEGT. V trimming: 9 bases; J trimming: 3 bases; junction bases outside the gene matches: 4.

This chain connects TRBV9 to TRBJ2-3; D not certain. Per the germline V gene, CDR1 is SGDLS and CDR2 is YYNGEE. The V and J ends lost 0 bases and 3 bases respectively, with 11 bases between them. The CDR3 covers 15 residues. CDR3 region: CASSVAPGKTDTQYF. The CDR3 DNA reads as TGTGCCAGCAGCGTAGCCCCTGGAAAGACAGATACGCAGTATTTT.

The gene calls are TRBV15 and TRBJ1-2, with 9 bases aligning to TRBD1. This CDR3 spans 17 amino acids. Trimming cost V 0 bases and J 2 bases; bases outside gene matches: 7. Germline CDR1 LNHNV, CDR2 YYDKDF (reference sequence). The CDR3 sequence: CATSRDPGTGMNYGYTF. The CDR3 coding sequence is TGTGCCACCAGCAGAGACCCCGGGACAGGGATGAACTATGGCTACACCTTC.

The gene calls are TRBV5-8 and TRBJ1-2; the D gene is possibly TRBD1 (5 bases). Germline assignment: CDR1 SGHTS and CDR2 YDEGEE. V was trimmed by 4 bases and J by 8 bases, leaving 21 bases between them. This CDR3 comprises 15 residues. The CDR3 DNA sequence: TGTGCCAGCAGCGGTGGGGACGTTCCCAGCGGGGGCTACACCTTC. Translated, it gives CASSGGDVPSGGYTF.

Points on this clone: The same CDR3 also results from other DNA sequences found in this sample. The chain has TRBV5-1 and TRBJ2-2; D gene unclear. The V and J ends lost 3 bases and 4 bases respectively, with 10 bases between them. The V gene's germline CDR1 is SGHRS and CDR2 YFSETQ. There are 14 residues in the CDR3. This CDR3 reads CASSSGTSTGELFF. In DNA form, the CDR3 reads TGCGCCAGCAGCTCCGGCACCTCCACCGGGGAGCTGTTTTTT.

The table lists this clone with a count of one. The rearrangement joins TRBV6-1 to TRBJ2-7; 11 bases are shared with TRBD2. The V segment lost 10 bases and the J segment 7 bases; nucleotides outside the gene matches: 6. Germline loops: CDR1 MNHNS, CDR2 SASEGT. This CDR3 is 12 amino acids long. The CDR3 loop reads CATGLAVGEQYF. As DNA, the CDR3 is TGTGCCACGGGACTAGCGGTAGGGGAGCAGTACTTC.

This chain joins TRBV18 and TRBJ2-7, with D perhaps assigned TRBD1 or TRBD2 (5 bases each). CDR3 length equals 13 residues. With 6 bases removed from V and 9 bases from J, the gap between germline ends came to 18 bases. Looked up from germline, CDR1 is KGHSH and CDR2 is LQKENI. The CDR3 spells CASSPGQPGGQYF. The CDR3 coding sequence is TGTGCCAGCTCCCCGGGGCAACCTGGCGGGCAGTACTTC.

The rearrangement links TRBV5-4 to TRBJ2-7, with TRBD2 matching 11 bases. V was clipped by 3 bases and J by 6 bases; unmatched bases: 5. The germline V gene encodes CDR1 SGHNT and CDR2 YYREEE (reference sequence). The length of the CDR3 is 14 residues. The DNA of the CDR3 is TGTGCCAGCAGCTCCGGGACTAGCGGAGGCGAGCAGTACTTC. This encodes CASSSGTSGGEQYF.

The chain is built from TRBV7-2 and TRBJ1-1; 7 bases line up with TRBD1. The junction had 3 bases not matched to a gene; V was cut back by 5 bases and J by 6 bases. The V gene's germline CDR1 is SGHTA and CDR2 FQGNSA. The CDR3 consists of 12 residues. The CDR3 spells CASSPGGPEAFF. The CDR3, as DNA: TGTGCCAGCAGCCCAGGGGGTCCTGAAGCTTTCTTT.

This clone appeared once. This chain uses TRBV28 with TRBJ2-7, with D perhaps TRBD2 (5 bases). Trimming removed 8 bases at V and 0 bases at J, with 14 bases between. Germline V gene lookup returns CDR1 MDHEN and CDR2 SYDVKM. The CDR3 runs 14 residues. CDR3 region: CASRSQTTSYEQYF. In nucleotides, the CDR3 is TGTGCCAGCCGATCGCAGACTACCTCCTACGAGCAGTACTTC. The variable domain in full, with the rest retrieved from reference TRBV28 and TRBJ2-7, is DVKVTQSSRYLVKRTGEKVFLECVQDMDHENMFWYRQDPGLGLRLIYFSYDVKMKEKGDIPEGYSVSREKKERFSLILESASTNQTSMYLCASRSQTTSYEQYFGPGTRLTVT.

DNA of the CDR3: TGTGCCAGCGGGGACTTCTCCTACAATGAGCAGTTCTTC. It yields the protein CASGDFSYNEQFF. The chain links TRBV2 to TRBJ2-1; TRBD2 is a possible D gene (6 bases). The CDR3 sequence is 13 residues long. V lost 8 bases, J lost 0 bases, and 8 bases lay in between. CDR1 is SNHLY and CDR2 is FYNNEI in the germline V gene.

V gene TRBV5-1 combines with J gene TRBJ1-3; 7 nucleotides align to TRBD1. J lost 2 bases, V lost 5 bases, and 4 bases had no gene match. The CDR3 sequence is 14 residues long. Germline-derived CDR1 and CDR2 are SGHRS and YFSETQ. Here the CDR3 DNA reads TGCGCCAGCAGTACAGGGGCAGCTGGAAACACCATATATTTT. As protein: CASSTGAAGNTIYF.

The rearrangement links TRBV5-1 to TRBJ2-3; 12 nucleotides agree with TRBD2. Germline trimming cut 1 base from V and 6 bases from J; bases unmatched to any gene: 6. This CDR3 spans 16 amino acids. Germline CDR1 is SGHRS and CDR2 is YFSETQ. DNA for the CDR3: TGCGCCAGCAGCTTGACTAGCGGGAGGATTATGGATACGCAGTATTTT. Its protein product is CASSLTSGRIMDTQYF.

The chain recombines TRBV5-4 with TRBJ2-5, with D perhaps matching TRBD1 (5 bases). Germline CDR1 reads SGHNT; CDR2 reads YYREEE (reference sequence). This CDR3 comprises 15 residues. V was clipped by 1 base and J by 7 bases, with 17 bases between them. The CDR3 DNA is TGTGCCAGCAGCTTGCTAGGTCAGGGTCCCGGGACCCAGTACTTC. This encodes CASSLLGQGPGTQYF. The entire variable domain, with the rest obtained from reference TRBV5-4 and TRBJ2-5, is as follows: ETGVTQSPTHLIKTRGQQVTLRCSSQSGHNTVSWYQQALGQGPQFIFQYYREEENGRGNFPPRFSGLQFPNYSSELNVNALELDDSALYLCASSLLGQGPGTQYFGPGTRLLVL.

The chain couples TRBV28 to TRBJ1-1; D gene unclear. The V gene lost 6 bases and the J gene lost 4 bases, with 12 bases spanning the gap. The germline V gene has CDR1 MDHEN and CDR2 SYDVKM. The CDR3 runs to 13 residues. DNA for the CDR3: TGTGCCAGCAGCCGTCGGATGAGCACTGAAGCTTTCTTT. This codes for CASSRRMSTEAFF.

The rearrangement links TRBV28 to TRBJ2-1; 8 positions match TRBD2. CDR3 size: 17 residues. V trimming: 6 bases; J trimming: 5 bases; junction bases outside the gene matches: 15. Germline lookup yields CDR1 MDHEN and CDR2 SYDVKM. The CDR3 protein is CASSPRVGSGRDNEQFF. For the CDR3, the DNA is TGTGCCAGCAGCCCTCGTGTGGGAAGCGGGAGAGACAATGAGCAGTTCTTC.

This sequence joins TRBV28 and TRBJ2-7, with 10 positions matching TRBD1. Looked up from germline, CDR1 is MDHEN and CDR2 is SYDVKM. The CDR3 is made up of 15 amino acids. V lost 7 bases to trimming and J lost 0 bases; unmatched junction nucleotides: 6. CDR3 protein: CASTVGQGISYEQYF. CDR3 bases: TGTGCCAGCACCGTGGGACAGGGGATCTCCTACGAGCAGTACTTC.

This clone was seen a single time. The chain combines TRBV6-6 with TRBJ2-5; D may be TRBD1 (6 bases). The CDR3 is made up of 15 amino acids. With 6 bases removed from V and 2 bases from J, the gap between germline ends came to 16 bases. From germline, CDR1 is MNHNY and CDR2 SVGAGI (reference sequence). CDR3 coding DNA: TGTGCCAGCAGCCTTGGACAGAGCCAACAAGAGACCCAGTACTTC. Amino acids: CASSLGQSQQETQYF.

The CDR3 spells CASSIAGSGRPQHF. The CDR3 coding sequence is TGTGCCAGTAGTATAGCAGGGTCTGGTCGGCCCCAGCATTTT. The V call is TRBV19, the J call TRBJ1-5; a weak D match, TRBD1 (5 bases). V lost 1 base, J lost 9 bases, and 13 bases lay in between. Germline CDR1 is LNHDA and CDR2 is SQIVND (reference sequence). The CDR3 has 14 amino acids.

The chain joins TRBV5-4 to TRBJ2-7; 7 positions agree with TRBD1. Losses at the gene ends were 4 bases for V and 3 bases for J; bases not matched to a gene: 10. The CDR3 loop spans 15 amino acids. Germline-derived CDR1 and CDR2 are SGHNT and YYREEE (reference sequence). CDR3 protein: CASSPRTGLLYEQYF. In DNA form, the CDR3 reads TGTGCCAGCAGCCCCCGGACAGGTTTACTCTACGAGCAGTACTTC.

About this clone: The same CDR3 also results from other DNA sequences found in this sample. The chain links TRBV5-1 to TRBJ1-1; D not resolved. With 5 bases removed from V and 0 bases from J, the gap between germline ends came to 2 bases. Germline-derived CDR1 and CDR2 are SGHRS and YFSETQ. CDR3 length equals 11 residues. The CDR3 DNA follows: TGCGCCAGCAGGTTGAACACTGAAGCTTTCTTT. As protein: CASRLNTEAFF.

CDR3 nucleotides: TGTGCCACCAGCAGAGATGAGGCCAGGCTCCAGCATTTT. The encoded protein is CATSRDEARLQHF. The chain employs TRBV15 and TRBJ1-5, with D hard to call. The CDR3 is 13 amino acids. CDR1 is LNHNV and CDR2 is YYDKDF in the germline V gene (reference sequence). V gave up 0 bases and J gave up 12 bases, with 12 bases separating them.

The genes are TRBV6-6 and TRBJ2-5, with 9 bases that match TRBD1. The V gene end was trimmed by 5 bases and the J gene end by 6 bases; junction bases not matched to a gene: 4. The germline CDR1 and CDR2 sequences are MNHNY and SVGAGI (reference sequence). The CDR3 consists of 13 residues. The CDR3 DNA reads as TGTGCCAGCAGTCAAGGACAGGGGCAGACCCAGTACTTC. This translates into CASSQGQGQTQYF.

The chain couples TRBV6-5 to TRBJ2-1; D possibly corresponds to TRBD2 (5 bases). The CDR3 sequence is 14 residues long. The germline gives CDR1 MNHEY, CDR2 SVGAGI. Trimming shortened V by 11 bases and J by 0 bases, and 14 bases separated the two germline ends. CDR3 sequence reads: CAVGTSGSYNEQFF. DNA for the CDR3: TGTGCCGTAGGAACCAGCGGCTCCTACAATGAGCAGTTCTTC.

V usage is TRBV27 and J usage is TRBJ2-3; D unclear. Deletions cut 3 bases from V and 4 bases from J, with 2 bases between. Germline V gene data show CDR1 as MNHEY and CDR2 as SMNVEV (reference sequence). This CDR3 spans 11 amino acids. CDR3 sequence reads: CASSFADTQYF. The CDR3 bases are TGTGCCAGCAGTTTTGCAGATACGCAGTATTTT.

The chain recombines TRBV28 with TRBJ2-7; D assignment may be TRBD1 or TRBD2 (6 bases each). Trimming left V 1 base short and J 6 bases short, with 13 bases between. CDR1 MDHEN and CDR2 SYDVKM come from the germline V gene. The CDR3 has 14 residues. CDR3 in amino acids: CASSLLGGAVEQYF. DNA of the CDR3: TGTGCCAGCAGTTTATTGGGGGGCGCGGTCGAGCAGTACTTC.